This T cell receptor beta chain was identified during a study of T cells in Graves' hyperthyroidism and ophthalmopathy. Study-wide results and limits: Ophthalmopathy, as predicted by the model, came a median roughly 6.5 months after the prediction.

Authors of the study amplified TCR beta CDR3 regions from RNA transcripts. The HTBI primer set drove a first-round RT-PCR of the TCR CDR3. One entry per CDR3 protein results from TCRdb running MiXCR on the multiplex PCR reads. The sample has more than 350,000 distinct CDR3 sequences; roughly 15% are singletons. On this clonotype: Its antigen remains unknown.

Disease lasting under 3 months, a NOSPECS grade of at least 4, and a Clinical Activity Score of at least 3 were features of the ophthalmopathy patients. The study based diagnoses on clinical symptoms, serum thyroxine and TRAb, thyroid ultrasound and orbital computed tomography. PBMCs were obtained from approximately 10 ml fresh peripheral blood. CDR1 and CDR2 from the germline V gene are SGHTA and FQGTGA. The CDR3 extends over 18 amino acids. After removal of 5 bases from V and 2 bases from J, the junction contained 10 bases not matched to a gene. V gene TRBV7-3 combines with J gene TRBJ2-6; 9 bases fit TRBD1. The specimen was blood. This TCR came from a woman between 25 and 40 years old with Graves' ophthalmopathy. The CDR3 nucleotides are TGTGCCAGCAGCGTACCGGGACAGGGTCGTGCTGGGGCCAACGTCCTGACTTTC. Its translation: CASSVPGQGRAGANVLTF. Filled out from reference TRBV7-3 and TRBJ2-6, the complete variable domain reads GAGVSQTPSNKVTEKGKYVELRCDPISGHTALYWYRQSLGQGPEFLIYFQGTGAADDSGLPNDRFFAVRPEGSVSTLKIQRTERGDSAVYLCASSVPGQGRAGANVLTFGAGSRLTVL.